This TCR beta chain was documented in a study of human T cells and chemical hapten exposure. On the study more broadly: Patients' scalps got diphenylcyclopropenone weekly throughout the approximately 23-week study.

CDR1 and CDR2 from the germline V gene are MNHEY and SMNVEV (reference sequence). The ends were cut back, 4 bases at V and 3 bases at J, with 13 bases in the middle. This CDR3 comprises 15 residues. This clonotype came up a few times. Regarding time point: patch test 1, 2 weeks after DPC sensitization. Treatment given: therapeutic diphenylcyclopropenone sensitization with weekly scalp DPC. TCRdb re-called the RACE reads with MiXCR, one entry per CDR3 protein. In the table there are approximately 100,000 distinct CDR3 sequences, approximately 10% of which are singletons. V is TRBV27 and J is TRBJ1-5; D perhaps matches TRBD1 (5 bases). This sequence was found in a woman aged 40 to 50 with alopecia areata. Some clones in this sample may be carry-over from other donors' samples. This material consisted of whole blood, taken in connection with sensitization to the hapten diphenylcyclopropenone (DPC). CDR3 region: CASSSIDRFNQPQHF. The CDR3 DNA follows: TGTGCCAGCAGTTCGATCGACAGATTCAATCAGCCCCAGCATTTT.